What follows are 17 T cell receptor beta chains derived from one specimen sequenced in a study of T-cell reconstitution after alpha-beta-depleted transplantation in children. The authors prepared the TCRbeta library with unique molecular identifiers. TCRdb re-called the PCR reads with MiXCR, one entry per CDR3 protein. The data show roughly 570,000 distinct CDR3 sequences, with roughly a quarter seen just once and under 45% held by the top ten. The sample was PBMCs, taken before TCRalphabeta/CD19-depleted stem cell transplant. These receptors all stem from a boy less than two years old with Wiskott-Aldrich syndrome, due to receive a stem cell transplant.

This clonotype has only a few counts. This chain uses TRBV7-7 with TRBJ2-2; D may correspond to TRBD1 or TRBD2 (5 bases each). The length of the CDR3 is 15 residues. Per the germline V gene, CDR1 is SSHAT and CDR2 is FNYEAQ (reference sequence). V lost 4 bases and J 5 bases, leaving 14 bases between the germline ends. CDR3 sequence reads: CASSSTVRGTGELFF. CDR3 DNA: TGTGCCAGCAGCTCAACAGTGAGGGGTACCGGGGAGCTGTTTTTT.

The V and J genes are TRBV2 and TRBJ1-5; 8 bases fit TRBD1. Germline CDR1 is SNHLY and CDR2 is FYNNEI. CDR3 length equals 19 residues. J was trimmed by 1 base and V by 2 bases; bases with no gene match: 13. CDR3 region: CASSEFPRTGWVSNQPQHF. CDR3 DNA: TGTGCCAGCAGTGAATTTCCTCGGACAGGGTGGGTGAGCAATCAGCCCCAGCATTTT. Supplemented by reference TRBV2 and TRBJ1-5, the full variable domain reads EPEVTQTPSHQVTQMGQEVILRCVPISNHLYFYWYRQILGQKVEFLVSFYNNEISEKSEIFDDQFSVERPDGSNFTLKIRSTKLEDSAMYFCASSEFPRTGWVSNQPQHFGDGTRLSIL.

J is TRBJ2-7 and V is TRBV25-1; 10 bases are shared with TRBD1. The germline gives CDR1 MGHDK, CDR2 SYGVNS. CDR3 size: 16 residues. Trimming removed 4 bases from V and 3 bases from J; junction bases left unmatched: 9. The CDR3 reads CASSGQGAQKVYEQYF. The CDR3 region has the DNA TGTGCCAGCAGTGGACAGGGGGCGCAAAAGGTCTACGAGCAGTACTTC.

This clonotype was seen only once. The chain joins TRBV10-3 to TRBJ2-5; tentative D call: TRBD2 (6 bases). Germline V gene lookup returns CDR1 ENHRY and CDR2 SYGVKD. V shed 3 bases and J shed 2 bases, with 13 bases lying between them. CDR3 length: 15 residues. The CDR3 region has the DNA TGTGCCATCAGTGATGGGGGACTTAGACAAGAGACCCAGTACTTC. This translates into CAISDGGLRQETQYF.

This clonotype was seen more than once but under ten times. This chain joins TRBV10-3 and TRBJ2-2; 7 bases line up with TRBD1. The CDR3 contains 14 residues. V dropped 8 bases and J dropped 3; count of bases not matched to a gene: 6. CDR1 is ENHRY and CDR2 is SYGVKD in the germline V gene. In DNA, the CDR3 is TGTGCCATCCACAGGGGAGCGGACACCGGGGAGCTGTTTTTT. Translation: CAIHRGADTGELFF.

V usage is TRBV28 and J usage is TRBJ2-1; perhaps TRBD2 as D (6 bases). Germline V CDR1 and CDR2: MDHEN, SYDVKM. V was clipped by 6 bases and J by 11 bases, with 11 bases between them. The CDR3 contains 11 residues. The CDR3 region has the DNA TGTGCCAGCAGGCTGGGGGGTAAGCAGTTCTTC. Translation gives CASRLGGKQFF.

The chain couples TRBV20-1 to TRBJ2-1; D might be TRBD1 or TRBD2, each matching 5 bases. Trimming left V 5 bases short and J 0 bases short, with 14 bases between. The CDR3 consists of 15 residues. Germline values: CDR1 DFQATT, CDR2 SNEGSKA (reference sequence). In nucleotides, the CDR3 is TGCAGTGCTGGAGCGTGGGGGACCTCCTACAATGAGCAGTTCTTC. This codes for CSAGAWGTSYNEQFF.

The chain joins TRBV20-1 to TRBJ2-7; tentatively, D is TRBD1 (6 bases). CDR1 is DFQATT, CDR2 SNEGSKA, per germline (reference sequence). The CDR3 is made up of 11 amino acids. Trimming removed 7 bases from V and 3 bases from J, with 10 bases in between. The CDR3 reads CSGLGGYEQYF. As DNA, the CDR3 is TGCAGTGGGCTAGGGGGCTACGAGCAGTACTTC.

The genes are TRBV10-3 and TRBJ2-2, with D possibly called TRBD1 or TRBD2 (6 bases each). CDR3 length equals 15 residues. The V gene lost 0 bases and the J gene lost 5 bases, with 10 bases spanning the gap. The germline gives CDR1 ENHRY, CDR2 SYGVKD. The CDR3 reads CAISESRRGTGELFF. CDR3 nucleotide sequence: TGTGCCATCAGTGAGTCGAGGAGGGGGACCGGGGAGCTGTTTTTT.

CDR3 sequence reads: CASSEREQAFMNTEAFF. CDR3 DNA: TGTGCCAGCAGTGAAAGGGAACAGGCGTTCATGAACACTGAAGCTTTCTTT. V is TRBV2 and J is TRBJ1-1; tentatively, D is TRBD1 (5 bases). Germline CDR1 is SNHLY and CDR2 is FYNNEI. V was trimmed by 2 bases and J by 0 bases, leaving 16 bases between them. The CDR3 is made up of 17 amino acids.

The chain couples TRBV3-1 to TRBJ1-3; D gene ambiguous. The CDR3 covers 15 residues. Germline values: CDR1 LGHDT, CDR2 YNNKEL (reference sequence). Trimming stripped 4 bases from V and 0 bases from J, with 10 bases between. The CDR3 protein is CASSPSFSSGNTIYF. Written as DNA, the CDR3 is TGTGCCAGCAGCCCCAGCTTCAGCTCTGGAAACACCATATATTTT.

This chain uses TRBV29-1 with TRBJ2-1; D unresolved. This CDR3 is 11 amino acids long. The germline V gene has CDR1 SQVTM and CDR2 ANQGSEA. V lost 4 bases to trimming and J lost 4 bases, with 5 bases between them. The CDR3 region has the DNA TGCAGCGTTGCCAGATACAATGAGCAGTTCTTC. Its protein is CSVARYNEQFF.

This clonotype has more than one count but fewer than ten. J is TRBJ2-4 and V is TRBV28; D remains ambiguous. There are 17 residues in the CDR3. CDR1 is MDHEN and CDR2 is SYDVKM in the germline V gene. The V end was cut by 1 base, the J end by 0 bases, with 13 bases between. The CDR3 loop is CASSLYLTTIAKNIQYF. In DNA, the CDR3 is TGTGCCAGCAGTTTATATCTGACAACAATAGCCAAAAACATTCAGTACTTC.

The CDR3 nucleotides are TGTGCCAGCAGTTTAAATACAGGGGGAGAAAAACTGTTTTTT. It encodes CASSLNTGGEKLFF. This chain connects TRBV12-3 or TRBV12-4 to TRBJ1-4; 8 bases line up with TRBD1. There are 14 residues in the CDR3. Trimming at V came to 2 bases and at J to 8 bases, leaving 4 bases not matched to a gene.

This clonotype was seen a handful of times. V and J are TRBV2 and TRBJ2-1, with a possible D match to TRBD2 (6 bases). Trimming pared 7 bases from V and 5 bases from J, leaving 15 bases between. The CDR3 covers 14 residues. CDR1 is SNHLY, CDR2 FYNNEI, per germline. CDR3 DNA: TGTGCCAGCACCGGGGTAGCGGTGAACAATGAGCAGTTCTTC. This encodes CASTGVAVNNEQFF.

This rearrangement joins TRBV29-1 to TRBJ2-5; 11 bases map to TRBD1. The CDR3 is 13 amino acids. V trimming: 4 bases; J trimming: 4 bases; junction bases outside the gene matches: 2. Looked up from germline, CDR1 is SQVTM and CDR2 is ANQGSEA. The CDR3 is CSVADRGPETQYF. In nucleotides, the CDR3 is TGCAGCGTTGCGGACAGGGGGCCAGAGACCCAGTACTTC.

Only a few counts were recorded for this clonotype. V is TRBV18 and J is TRBJ2-3, with TRBD2 as a possible D gene (5 bases). The CDR3 runs to 12 residues. CDR1 KGHSH and CDR2 LQKENI come from the germline V gene. V gave up 8 bases and J gave up 3 bases, with 9 bases separating them. CDR3 in amino acids: CASRAVTDTQYF. In DNA, the CDR3 is TGTGCCAGCCGAGCGGTGACAGATACGCAGTATTTT. Using reference TRBV18 and TRBJ2-3 for the parts outside the CDR3, the full variable domain is NAGVMQNPRHLVRRRGQEARLRCSPMKGHSHVYWYRQLPEEGLKFMVYLQKENIIDESGMPKERFSAEFPKEGPSILRIQQVVRGDSAAYFCASRAVTDTQYFGPGTRLTVL.